This T cell receptor beta chain was recovered during a study of blood T cell repertoires in COVID-19 (dated by TCRdb to about 2020). About the study as a whole: The collaborator samples originated in the United States, Italy and Spain and spanned the acute and convalescent phases of COVID-19. The repertoires were released in a freely available public database intended as a resource for research on the immune response to SARS-CoV-2. The samples were drawn from the first 160 participants of the ongoing ImmuneRACE study and from 950 to 1,500 subjects provided by 6 global collaborators. Deeply sampled blood TCRbeta repertoires from subjects exposed to, actively infected with, or recovered from COVID-19 were included in the dataset. The prospective study material was composed of cDNA or gDNA derived from T cells, B-cell-depleted T cells, or PBMCs. HLA class I and class II types, where available, came from metadata supplied by the sample provider rather than from assay-based typing. Nearly every sample came with metadata listing a de-identified subject ID, COVID-19 status, age in years and sex.

TCRbeta CDR3 regions were amplified from genomic DNA by means of the immunoSEQ Assay, a bias-controlled multiplex PCR. Per the authors' processing: Nucleated cell counts per sample were estimated from amplification of reference gene primers within the assay. To quantify the absolute abundance of each unique TCRbeta CDR3 rearrangement, sequence reads were collapsed and filtered. For each sample, productive Simpson clonality was calculated as the square root of Simpson's diversity index across productive rearrangements. Drawn from immuneACCESS, this table holds only the in-frame rearrangements with V and J called that TCRdb kept. Clones are partly lost; checked studies trace under half to an unresolved V gene and leave the rest unexplained. V, J and clone size are taken as reported in that table, and D and trimming were inferred from the DNA itself. The sample table contains fewer than 250,000 clones; only one count was recorded for around 84% of them. The biggest ten clones account for roughly 4.2% of the sample.

The full study reports these points: The amount of clinical and demographic metadata varied by source and participant and was provided uncurated.

Notes on this clone: Its antigen is unknown. The junction differs from germline at one of its ends, possibly a read error.

CDR1 and CDR2, looked up from the germline V gene, are MNHEY and SVGAGI. The CDR3 has 11 amino acids, counting the end cysteine and phenylalanine. Only the CDR3 region is kept as DNA, spanning 33 bases read in frame from base 1. The collaborating institutions used their own protocols to collect whole blood in K2EDTA tubes. Collaborator samples were shipped for TCRbeta analysis as frozen whole blood, isolated PBMCs, or DNA extracted from either sample type. This chain joins TRBV6-5 to TRBJ2-7; 7 bases in the junction line up with TRBD1. The sequencing sample was made of peripheral blood. This sequence originates from a man aged 50 or older with acute or convalescent COVID-19. In nucleotide form, the sequence is TGTGCCAGCAGTCGGGACAGAGGAACAGTCTTC. This is translated as CASSRDRGTVF.